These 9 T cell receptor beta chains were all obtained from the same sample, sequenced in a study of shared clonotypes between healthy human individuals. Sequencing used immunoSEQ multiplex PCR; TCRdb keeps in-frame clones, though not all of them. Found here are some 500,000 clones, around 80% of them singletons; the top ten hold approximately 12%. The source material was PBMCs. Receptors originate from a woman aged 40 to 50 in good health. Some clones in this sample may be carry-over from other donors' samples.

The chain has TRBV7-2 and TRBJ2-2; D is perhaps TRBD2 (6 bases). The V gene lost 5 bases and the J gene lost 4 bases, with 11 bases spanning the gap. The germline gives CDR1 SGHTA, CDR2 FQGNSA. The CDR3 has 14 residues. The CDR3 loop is CASSPHGGTGELFF. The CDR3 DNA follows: TGTGCCAGCAGCCCGCACGGGGGCACCGGGGAGCTGTTTTTT. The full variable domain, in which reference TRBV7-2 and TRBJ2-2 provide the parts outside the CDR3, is GAGVSQSPSNKVTEKGKDVELRCDPISGHTALYWYRQSLGQGLEFLIYFQGNSAPDKSGLPSDRFSAERTGGSVSTLTIQRTQQEDSAVYLCASSPHGGTGELFFGEGSRLTVL.

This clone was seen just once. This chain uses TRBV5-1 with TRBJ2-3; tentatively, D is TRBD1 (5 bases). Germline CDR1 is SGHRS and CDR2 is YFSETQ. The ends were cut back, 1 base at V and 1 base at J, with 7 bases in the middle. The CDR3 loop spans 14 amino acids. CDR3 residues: CASSLSQGTDTQYF. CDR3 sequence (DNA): TGCGCCAGCAGCTTGTCACAGGGCACAGATACGCAGTATTTT.

The CDR3 sequence: CASSLGGNYGYTF. CDR3 in DNA: TGTGCCAGCAGCTTAGGAGGGAACTATGGCTACACCTTC. The chain combines TRBV7-3 with TRBJ1-2; D remains unclear. The CDR3 length is 13 residues. The germline V gene has CDR1 SGHTA and CDR2 FQGTGA. Trimming took off 2 bases at V and 2 bases at J, with 6 bases between the two ends.

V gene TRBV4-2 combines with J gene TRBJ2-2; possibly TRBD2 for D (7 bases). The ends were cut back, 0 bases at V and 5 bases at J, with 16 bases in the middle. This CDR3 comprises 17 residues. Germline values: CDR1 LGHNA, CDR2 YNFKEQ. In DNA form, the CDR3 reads TGTGCCAGCAGCCAAGATGAGGGGGGGAGACGAACCGGGGAGCTGTTTTTT. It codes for CASSQDEGGRRTGELFF.

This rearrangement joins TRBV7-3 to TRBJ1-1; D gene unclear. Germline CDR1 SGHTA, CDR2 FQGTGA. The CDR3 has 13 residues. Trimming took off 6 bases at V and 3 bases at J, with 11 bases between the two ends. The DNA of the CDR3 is TGTGCCAGCAGACTGTCTCGGGACACTGAAGCTTTCTTT. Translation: CASRLSRDTEAFF.

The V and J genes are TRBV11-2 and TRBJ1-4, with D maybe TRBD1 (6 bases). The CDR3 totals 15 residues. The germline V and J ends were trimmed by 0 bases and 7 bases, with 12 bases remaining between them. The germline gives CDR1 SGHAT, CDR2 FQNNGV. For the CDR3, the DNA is TGTGCCAGCAGCTTAGATCAGGGGAGCGGTGAAAAACTGTTTTTT. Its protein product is CASSLDQGSGEKLFF.

The chain's CDR3 is CASSQGQTDTEAFF. CDR3 sequence (DNA): TGTGCCAGCAGCCAGGGACAGACCGACACTGAAGCTTTCTTT. J is TRBJ1-1 and V is TRBV2, with 7 bases lining up with TRBD1. Germline loops: CDR1 SNHLY, CDR2 FYNNEI. The V and J ends lost 6 bases and 3 bases, in that order; junction bases with no gene match: 7. There are 14 residues in the CDR3.

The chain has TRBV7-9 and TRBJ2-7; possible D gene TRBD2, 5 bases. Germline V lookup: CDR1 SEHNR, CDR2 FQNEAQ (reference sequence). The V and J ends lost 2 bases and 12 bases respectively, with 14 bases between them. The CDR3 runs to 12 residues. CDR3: CASSLTARDPYF. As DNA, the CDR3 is TGTGCCAGCAGCTTAACGGCTCGGGATCCGTACTTC.

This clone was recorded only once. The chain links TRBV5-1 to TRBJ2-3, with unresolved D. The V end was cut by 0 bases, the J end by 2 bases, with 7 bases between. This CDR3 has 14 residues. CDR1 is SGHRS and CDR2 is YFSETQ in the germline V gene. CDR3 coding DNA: TGCGCCAGCAGCTTGGGAGTTTACACAGATACGCAGTATTTT. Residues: CASSLGVYTDTQYF.